These T cell receptor beta chains were read from a single sample in a study of cytomegalovirus exposure and HLA in healthy donors. Method: immunoSEQ multiplex PCR; TCRdb's copy keeps in-frame clones and lacks some. The sample consists of some 130,000 clones, 77% of them appearing once. Sequencing was performed on PBMCs. Receptor source: a man under 40 in good health and CMV-seronegative. Both conserved end residues are part of each CDR3. The D gene is left open where the match is weak. A row's size may be missing; if present it is once, few, many or a size class.

CDR3 | DNA | V | size | J | D
CASSHPPRDEQFF | TGTGCCAGCAGCCACCCACCTCGGGATGAGCAGTTCTTC | TRBV11-2 | NA | TRBJ2-1 | NA
CASSEEAEGGKNIQYF | TGTGCCAGCAGTGAAGAGGCGGAGGGAGGGAAAAACATTCAGTACTTC | TRBV6-1 | NA | TRBJ2-4 | TRBD2
CASSSEGLAGGDEQFF | TGTGCCAGCAGCTCCGAGGGACTAGCGGGAGGGGATGAGCAGTTCTTC | TRBV13 | NA | TRBJ2-1 | TRBD2
CASSYNRLAAGNEQFF | TGTGCCAGCAGTTACAACCGCCTAGCGGCTGGGAATGAGCAGTTCTTC | TRBV28 | once | TRBJ2-1 | TRBD2
CETTGEWCPGVKRYNEQFF | TGTGAGACAACAGGGGAATGGTGCCCCGGGGTTAAGCGATACAATGAGCAGTTCTTC | TRBV19 | NA | TRBJ2-1 | TRBD1
CSVEEAVTGGYYEQYF | TGCAGCGTTGAAGAGGCCGTGACAGGGGGCTACTACGAGCAGTACTTC | TRBV29-1 | NA | TRBJ2-7 | TRBD1
CATSRDWQGVGGYTF | TGTGCCACCAGCAGAGATTGGCAGGGGGTAGGAGGCTACACCTTC | TRBV15 | NA | TRBJ1-2 | TRBD1
CAGIDITGELFF | TGTGCCGGAATCGACATCACCGGGGAGCTGTTTTTT | TRBV21-1 | NA | TRBJ2-2 | NA
CASRVSGVEDTQYF | TGTGCCAGCAGGGTATCGGGAGTTGAAGATACGCAGTATTTT | TRBV5-6 | few | TRBJ2-3 | NA
CASSFGGNGYTF | TGTGCCAGCAGCTTTGGGGGGAATGGCTACACCTTC | TRBV11-2 | NA | TRBJ1-2 | NA
CASSVGLSDGRSVFYEQYF | TGTGCCAGCAGCGTAGGTTTGAGTGACGGGAGGTCCGTTTTTTACGAGCAGTACTTC | TRBV9 | NA | TRBJ2-7 | TRBD2
CASSSGYSGNTIYF | TGTGCCAGCAGTTCAGGGTACTCTGGAAACACCATATATTTT | TRBV9 | NA | TRBJ1-3 | NA
CASSLVAVMNTEAFF | TGTGCCAGCAGCTTAGTGGCCGTCATGAACACTGAAGCTTTCTTT | TRBV7-2 | few | TRBJ1-1 | NA
CASSLFKGTTYNEQFF | TGTGCCAGCAGCTTGTTTAAGGGGACAACCTACAATGAGCAGTTCTTC | TRBV5-6 | NA | TRBJ2-1 | NA
CASSDWLGQGSTGELFF | TGTGCCAGCAGTGATTGGTTAGGGCAGGGTAGCACCGGGGAGCTGTTTTTT | TRBV6-1 | NA | TRBJ2-2 | NA
CASSLTGGETQYF | TGTGCCAGCAGCTTAACAGGGGGGGAGACCCAGTACTTC | TRBV7-2 | NA | TRBJ2-5 | TRBD1
CASSSRSQNTEAFF | TGTGCCAGCAGTTCTCGCAGTCAGAACACTGAAGCTTTCTTT | TRBV2 | NA | TRBJ1-1 | NA
CASSAWREVVNEQFF | TGTGCCAGCAGCGCTTGGCGGGAGGTTGTTAATGAGCAGTTCTTC | TRBV9 | NA | TRBJ2-1 | TRBD2
CASSIGRGFYNEQFF | TGTGCCAGTAGTATAGGGAGGGGCTTCTACAATGAGCAGTTCTTC | TRBV19 | NA | TRBJ2-1 | NA
CASSETGGTYEQYF | TGTGCCAGCAGTGAGACAGGGGGGACTTACGAGCAGTACTTC | TRBV2 | NA | TRBJ2-7 | TRBD1
CASSLWGDRGNEQYF | TGTGCCAGCAGTTTATGGGGGGACAGGGGGAACGAGCAGTACTTC | TRBV27 | NA | TRBJ2-7 | TRBD1
CSVGRLAVSSYNEQFF | TGCAGCGTTGGTCGGCTAGCGGTAAGCTCCTACAATGAGCAGTTCTTC | TRBV29-1 | once | TRBJ2-1 | TRBD2
CASMPRLGTDTQYF | TGTGCCAGCATGCCCAGGCTCGGCACAGATACGCAGTATTTT | TRBV2 | NA | TRBJ2-3 | NA
CASSKRLAGPTYEQYF | TGTGCCAGCAGCAAGAGGCTAGCGGGACCCACCTACGAGCAGTACTTC | TRBV11-2 | few | TRBJ2-7 | TRBD2
CASSVEGAGTDTQYF | TGTGCCAGCAGCGTAGAGGGGGCGGGCACAGATACGCAGTATTTT | TRBV9 | NA | TRBJ2-3 | TRBD1
CASSLWTANNEQFF | TGTGCCAGCAGTTTATGGACAGCCAACAATGAGCAGTTCTTC | TRBV28 | NA | TRBJ2-1 | NA
CASSSPSAPAETQYF | TGTGCCAGCAGTTCCCCTTCTGCGCCTGCAGAGACCCAGTACTTC | TRBV6-5 | few | TRBJ2-5 | NA
CASSLIPGTDTQYF | TGTGCCAGCAGCCTTATACCGGGCACAGATACGCAGTATTTT | TRBV7-9 | once | TRBJ2-3 | NA
CASSKSGPAHYEQFF | TGCGCCAGCAGTAAGAGCGGGCCAGCCCACTATGAGCAGTTCTTC | TRBV10-2 | NA | TRBJ2-1 | NA
CASSPGTGVHEQYF | TGTGCCAGCTCCCCCGGGACAGGGGTCCACGAGCAGTACTTC | TRBV18 | NA | TRBJ2-7 | TRBD1
CASSLLAPTSSGNTIYF | TGTGCCAGCAGCTTATTAGCGCCCACTAGCTCTGGAAACACCATATATTTT | TRBV7-3 | NA | TRBJ1-3 | NA
CASSSSGRAYNEQFF | TGCGCCAGCAGCTCTAGCGGGAGGGCCTACAATGAGCAGTTCTTC | TRBV5-1 | NA | TRBJ2-1 | TRBD2
CASSLWGLAGEGEQFF | TGTGCCAGCAGTTTATGGGGGCTAGCGGGAGAGGGTGAGCAGTTCTTC | TRBV28 | NA | TRBJ2-1 | TRBD2
CASSPTANSYNEQFF | TGCGCCAGCAGCCCGACAGCAAACTCCTACAATGAGCAGTTCTTC | TRBV4-1 | few | TRBJ2-1 | NA
CASDTSGNEQFF | TGTGCCAGCGATACCTCGGGGAATGAGCAGTTCTTC | TRBV6-1 | NA | TRBJ2-1 | NA
CASGDSESNQPQHF | TGTGCCTCAGGGGACAGCGAAAGCAATCAGCCCCAGCATTTT | TRBV7-8 | NA | TRBJ1-5 | TRBD1
CASSTRVNSNQPQHF | TGTGCCAGCTCGACCAGGGTGAATAGCAATCAGCCCCAGCATTTT | TRBV28 | NA | TRBJ1-5 | NA
CASSQDRLGGASEKLFF | TGTGCCAGCAGCCAAGATAGATTAGGGGGCGCAAGTGAAAAACTGTTTTTT | TRBV4-2 | once | TRBJ1-4 | TRBD1
CAWSVRQGSSNQPQHF | TGTGCCTGGAGTGTACGACAGGGGTCGAGCAATCAGCCCCAGCATTTT | TRBV30 | NA | TRBJ1-5 | TRBD1
CSVNKKREIWEQFF | TGCAGCGTTAATAAGAAGCGGGAGATTTGGGAGCAGTTCTTC | TRBV29-1 | NA | TRBJ2-1 | TRBD2
CASSPSGDFYNEQFF | TGCGCCAGCAGCCCGAGCGGGGACTTCTACAATGAGCAGTTCTTC | TRBV5-1 | NA | TRBJ2-1 | TRBD2
CASSIRRDRAADTQYF | TGTGCCAGCAGCATCCGCCGGGACAGGGCCGCAGATACGCAGTATTTT | TRBV9 | once | TRBJ2-3 | TRBD1